The rows below give T cell receptor beta chains drawn from one sample of a study of beta chain features in type 1 diabetes. TCRdb's table, derived via immunoSEQ multiplex PCR, lists solely in-frame clones and lacks some. This table holds some 230,000 clones, about 10% found once. Sequencing was performed on naive CD4+ T cells from blood. Receptors originate from a woman aged 18-29 years in good health. Each CDR3 is given with its conserved first and last residue. A D gene is named only where the DNA matches it firmly. Not all rows give a size; the values are once, few, many and, for expanded clones, a class.

j_call: TRBJ2-3; d_call: .; clone_size: few; cdr3_length: 15; v_call: TRBV30; cdr3_nt: TGTGCCGGCAAACAGGGAGTTCGGGATGAGGATACGCAGTATTTT; cdr3_aa: CAGKQGVRDEDTQYF
j_call: TRBJ2-1; d_call: TRBD2; clone_size: .; cdr3_length: 18; v_call: TRBV7-9; cdr3_nt: TGTGCCAGCAGCCCTCCGCTAGCGGGAGGGCCAGTGGGCAATGAGCAGTTCTTC; cdr3_aa: CASSPPLAGGPVGNEQFF
j_call: TRBJ1-1; d_call: TRBD1; clone_size: .; cdr3_length: 15; v_call: TRBV5-1; cdr3_nt: TGCGCCAGCAGCTTTTCGGGACAGGGCACCAGAGAAGCTTTCTTT; cdr3_aa: CASSFSGQGTREAFF
j_call: TRBJ2-1; d_call: TRBD2; clone_size: .; cdr3_length: 14; v_call: TRBV19; cdr3_nt: TGTGCCAGTAGTATCAGCGGGGGGGTGAATGAGCAGTTCTTC; cdr3_aa: CASSISGGVNEQFF
j_call: TRBJ1-1; d_call: .; clone_size: .; cdr3_length: 13; v_call: TRBV19; cdr3_nt: TGTGCCAGTAGGGGCAGTCCGAAAATTGAAGCTTTCTTT; cdr3_aa: CASRGSPKIEAFF
j_call: TRBJ2-7; d_call: TRBD2; clone_size: .; cdr3_length: 15; v_call: TRBV4-1; cdr3_nt: TGCGCCAGCAGCCATATAGCGGGATCGGCCTACGAGCAGTACTTC; cdr3_aa: CASSHIAGSAYEQYF
j_call: TRBJ2-7; d_call: TRBD1; clone_size: few; cdr3_length: 13; v_call: TRBV6-5; cdr3_nt: TGTGCCAGCGGACGGACAGGGAACTACGAGCAGTACTTC; cdr3_aa: CASGRTGNYEQYF
j_call: TRBJ2-7; d_call: .; clone_size: few; cdr3_length: 12; v_call: TRBV12-5; cdr3_nt: TGTGCTAGTGGTCCCCGGGAGCACGAGCAGTACTTC; cdr3_aa: CASGPREHEQYF
j_call: TRBJ1-1; d_call: TRBD1; clone_size: few; cdr3_length: 17; v_call: TRBV11-2; cdr3_nt: TGTGCCAGCAGCCGACGTGGTCCCGGGACAGGGAACACTGAAGCTTTCTTT; cdr3_aa: CASSRRGPGTGNTEAFF
j_call: TRBJ2-5; d_call: .; clone_size: .; cdr3_length: 13; v_call: TRBV2; cdr3_nt: TGTGCCAGCAGTGAAAGATCGGGAGAGACCCAGTACTTC; cdr3_aa: CASSERSGETQYF
j_call: TRBJ2-1; d_call: TRBD1; clone_size: .; cdr3_length: 13; v_call: TRBV5-1; cdr3_nt: TGCGCCAGCAGCTGGGCCGGGACAGCTGAGCAGTTCTTC; cdr3_aa: CASSWAGTAEQFF
j_call: TRBJ1-1; d_call: .; clone_size: few; cdr3_length: 16; v_call: TRBV9; cdr3_nt: TGTGCCAGCAGCGTAGCAGGGACTAAGGGCGACACTGAAGCTTTCTTT; cdr3_aa: CASSVAGTKGDTEAFF
j_call: TRBJ1-2; d_call: .; clone_size: few; cdr3_length: 15; v_call: TRBV30; cdr3_nt: TGTGCCTGGAGTGTAGTGGGCAGGGGAAACTATGGCTACACCTTC; cdr3_aa: CAWSVVGRGNYGYTF
j_call: TRBJ2-3; d_call: .; clone_size: few; cdr3_length: 15; v_call: TRBV11-2; cdr3_nt: TGTGCCAGCAGCCCGCAGGGAGCGGGTACAGATACGCAGTATTTT; cdr3_aa: CASSPQGAGTDTQYF
j_call: TRBJ1-1; d_call: .; clone_size: few; cdr3_length: 14; v_call: TRBV27; cdr3_nt: TGTGCCAGCAGGTTAATGGTCAGGGGCACTGAAGCTTTCTTT; cdr3_aa: CASRLMVRGTEAFF
j_call: TRBJ2-5; d_call: .; clone_size: .; cdr3_length: 14; v_call: TRBV7-6; cdr3_nt: TGTGCCAGCAGCTTAGCGGGAGTAGCAGAGGCCCAGTACTTC; cdr3_aa: CASSLAGVAEAQYF